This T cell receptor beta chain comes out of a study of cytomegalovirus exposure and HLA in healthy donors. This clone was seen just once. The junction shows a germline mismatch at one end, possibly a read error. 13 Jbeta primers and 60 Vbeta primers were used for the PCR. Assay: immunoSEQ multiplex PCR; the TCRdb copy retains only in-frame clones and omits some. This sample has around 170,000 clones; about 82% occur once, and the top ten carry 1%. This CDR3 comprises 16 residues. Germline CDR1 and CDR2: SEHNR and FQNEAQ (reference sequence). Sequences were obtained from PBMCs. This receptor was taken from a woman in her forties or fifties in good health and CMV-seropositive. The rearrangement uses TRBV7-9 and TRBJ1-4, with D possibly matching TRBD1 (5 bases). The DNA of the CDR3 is TGTTCCAGCAGCTTATGGTCCAGGGAAGGTAATGAAAAACTGTTTTTT. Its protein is CSSSLWSREGNEKLFF. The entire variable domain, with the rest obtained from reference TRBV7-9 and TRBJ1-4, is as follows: DTGVSQNPRHKITKRGQNVTFRCDPISEHNRLYWYRQTLGQGPEFLTYFQNEAQLEKSRLLSDRFSAERPKGSFSTLEIQRTEQGDSAMYLCSSSLWSREGNEKLFFGSGTQLSVL.